This TCR beta chain was captured by sequencing in a study of T cells after yellow fever vaccination. J gave up 8 bases and V 3 bases, and 8 bases lay outside the gene matches. The CDR3 sequence is 17 residues long. Germline V lookup: CDR1 SEHNR, CDR2 FQNEAQ (reference sequence). This clonotype was seen repeatedly, ten times or more. What it recognizes is unknown. Template-switching 5'RACE yielded the TCR cDNA; a universal primer site and UMIs were added in the process. TCRdb recomputed calls from the 5' RACE reads with MiXCR, one row per CDR3 protein. This table has 510,000 or so distinct CDR3 sequences, roughly 21% appearing once. Whole-study findings and limits: Post-booster reappearance was seen for most primary-vaccination clones (just over 95% CD4, roughly 91% CD8).

V is TRBV7-9 and J is TRBJ2-4, with 15 bases aligning to TRBD2. The receptor's source is a man aged 30 to 39 who received the YFV17D yellow fever vaccine. The sequencing used PBMCs, collected 15 days after the yellow fever booster vaccination. DNA for the CDR3: TGTGCCAGCAGCTTTCCGGGACTAGCGGGAGGTGGAGACATTCAGTACTTC. As protein: CASSFPGLAGGGDIQYF.